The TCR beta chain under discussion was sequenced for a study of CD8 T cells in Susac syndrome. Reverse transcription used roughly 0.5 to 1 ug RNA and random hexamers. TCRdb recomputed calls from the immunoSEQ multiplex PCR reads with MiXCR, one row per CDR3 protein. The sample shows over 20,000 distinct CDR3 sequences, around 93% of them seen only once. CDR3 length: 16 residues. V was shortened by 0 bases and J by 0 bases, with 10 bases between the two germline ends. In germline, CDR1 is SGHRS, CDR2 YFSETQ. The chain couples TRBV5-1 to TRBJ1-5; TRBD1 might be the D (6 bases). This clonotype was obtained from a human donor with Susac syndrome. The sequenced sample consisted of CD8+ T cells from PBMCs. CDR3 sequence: CASSLGDTYSNQPQHF. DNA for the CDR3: TGCGCCAGCAGCTTGGGGGACACCTATAGCAATCAGCCCCAGCATTTT.